The 23 T cell receptor beta chains presented below share a single source sample, sequenced in a study of PD-1 blockade in classical Hodgkin lymphoma. The data were produced by immunoSEQ multiplex PCR, yet TCRdb's version contains in-frame clones alone and is incomplete. Of some 58,000 clones in the sample, approximately 94% were seen once. The time point denotes: cycle 4 day 1 (C4D1), after about 6 weeks of nivolumab. All patients experienced relapse after autologous stem cell transplantation, and brentuximab vedotin exposure was variable. The sample here was peripheral blood mononuclear cells (PBMCs), taken before the fourth cycle of nivolumab. These receptors were taken from a human donor with classical Hodgkin lymphoma.

This clone was found once. The rearrangement joins TRBV7-2 to TRBJ1-4; D gene unclear. Deletions cut 5 bases from V and 5 bases from J, with 9 bases between. CDR1 SGHTA and CDR2 FQGNSA come from the germline V gene. CDR3 length equals 13 residues. The CDR3 bases are TGTGCCAGCAGCCTCCCGTGGAATGAAAAACTGTTTTTT. Its translation is CASSLPWNEKLFF.

V is TRBV6-1 and J is TRBJ2-3; D gene ambiguous. This CDR3 comprises 13 residues. Germline assignment: CDR1 MNHNS and CDR2 SASEGT. The germline V and J ends were trimmed by 7 bases and 2 bases, with 10 bases remaining between them. CDR3 sequence: CASNGGYTDTQYF. The CDR3 DNA is TGTGCCAGCAACGGCGGATACACAGATACGCAGTATTTT.

The chain carries TRBV27 and TRBJ2-1; possibly TRBD2 for D (6 bases). The V gene's germline CDR1 is MNHEY and CDR2 SMNVEV (reference sequence). The germline V and J ends were trimmed by 8 bases and 4 bases, with 15 bases remaining between them. This CDR3 has 14 amino acids. The CDR3 is CASHLGGGYNEQFF. For the CDR3, the DNA is TGTGCCAGCCATTTGGGGGGTGGATACAATGAGCAGTTCTTC.

V usage is TRBV4-1 and J usage is TRBJ2-7; D may correspond to TRBD1 or TRBD2 (5 bases each). This CDR3 comprises 14 residues. Germline V gene sequence: CDR1 MGHRA, CDR2 YSYEKL. With 1 base removed from V and 3 bases from J, the gap between germline ends came to 10 bases. The CDR3 reads CASSQARDGYEQYF. The CDR3 nucleotides are TGCGCCAGCAGCCAAGCCCGGGACGGCTACGAGCAGTACTTC.

The chain employs TRBV6-1 and TRBJ1-4, with D maybe TRBD1 (6 bases). The CDR3 covers 14 residues. Germline-derived CDR1 and CDR2 are MNHNS and SASEGT. V shed 6 bases and J shed 11 bases, with 19 bases lying between them. The DNA for the CDR3 is TGTGCCAGCAGCCCCAGGGGAGATGCGGATAAACTGTTTTTT. This translates into CASSPRGDADKLFF.

The count of this clone is one. The genes are TRBV7-9 and TRBJ2-7; D remains unclear. The CDR3 has 12 amino acids. Germline V gene sequence: CDR1 SEHNR, CDR2 FQNEAQ (reference sequence). V was cut by 5 bases and J by 1 base, with 6 bases left in between. DNA for the CDR3: TGTGCCAGCAGCGACGGTTCCTACGAGCAGTACTTC. It codes for CASSDGSYEQYF.

The J gene is TRBJ2-7, the V gene TRBV29-1; 8 bases fit TRBD1. This CDR3 contains 13 residues. Germline V gene data show CDR1 as SQVTM and CDR2 as ANQGSEA. V trimming: 6 bases; J trimming: 6 bases; junction bases outside the gene matches: 10. For the CDR3, the DNA is TGCAGCGTGGGATGGACAGGGACGGGCGAGCAGTACTTC. It codes for CSVGWTGTGEQYF.

A word on this clone: Compared with germline, one end of the junction differs, possibly owing to a read error. This sequence joins TRBV6-5 and TRBJ2-3; 8 positions agree with TRBD2. Germline loops: CDR1 MNHEY, CDR2 SVGAGI. The CDR3 sequence is 14 residues long. Here the CDR3 DNA reads TGTGCCAGCAGTTCTAGCGGGTTCACAGATACGCGGTATTTT. Its protein is CASSSSGFTDTRYF.

V gene TRBV11-2 combines with J gene TRBJ2-1, with TRBD2 identical over 12 bases. The CDR3 spans 16 residues. The germline gives CDR1 SGHAT, CDR2 FQNNGV. V shed 3 bases and J 4 bases; nucleotides not matched to a gene: 4. The CDR3 sequence: CASSLEGLAGYNEQFF. CDR3 nucleotide sequence: TGTGCCAGCAGCTTGGAAGGACTAGCGGGATACAATGAGCAGTTCTTC.

The chain recombines TRBV10-3 with TRBJ1-1, with TRBD1 matching 8 bases. The CDR3 consists of 15 residues. With 6 bases clipped from V and 1 base from J, the junction kept 7 bases outside the gene matches. CDR1 is ENHRY, CDR2 SYGVKD, per germline. The CDR3 is CAIRIETGANTEAFF. Here the CDR3 DNA reads TGTGCCATCAGGATTGAGACAGGGGCGAACACTGAAGCTTTCTTT.

The J gene is TRBJ2-7, the V gene TRBV7-9; D not resolved. CDR1 and CDR2 from the germline V gene are SEHNR and FQNEAQ (reference sequence). Trimming took off 5 bases at V and 0 bases at J, with 8 bases between the two ends. CDR3 length: 13 amino acids. The CDR3 sequence: CASSVPGSYEQYF. DNA of the CDR3: TGTGCCAGCAGCGTTCCCGGCTCCTACGAGCAGTACTTC.

The chain links TRBV5-4 to TRBJ2-2; TRBD1 matches at 9 bases. V dropped 2 bases and J dropped 6; count of bases not matched to a gene: 8. This CDR3 is 16 amino acids long. Germline V gene lookup returns CDR1 SGHNT and CDR2 YYREEE (reference sequence). CDR3 sequence: CASSFQQGASAGELFF. DNA of the CDR3: TGTGCCAGCAGCTTTCAACAGGGGGCGTCCGCCGGGGAGCTGTTTTTT.

The rearrangement uses TRBV5-4 and TRBJ2-5, with 7 bases aligning to TRBD2. Germline CDR1 is SGHNT and CDR2 is YYREEE (reference sequence). The J segment lost 1 base and the V segment lost 3 bases, leaving 3 bases of the junction unmatched. The CDR3 length is 14 residues. The CDR3 coding sequence is TGTGCCAGCAGCTCGGGCGGGGGCCAAGAGACCCAGTACTTC. Its translation: CASSSGGGQETQYF.

In its sample, this clone was seen a few times. The chain joins TRBV7-9 to TRBJ1-2; D remains ambiguous. CDR1 and CDR2 (germline): SEHNR, FQNEAQ (reference sequence). Trimming removed 11 bases from V and 4 bases from J, with 11 bases in between. CDR3 length: 11 amino acids. In nucleotides, the CDR3 is TGTGCCTCCAGAACTCCCTATGGCTACACCTTC. The encoded protein is CASRTPYGYTF.

This rearrangement joins TRBV30 to TRBJ2-7; D is undetermined. V lost 2 bases and J 3 bases, leaving 8 bases between the germline ends. The CDR3 loop spans 12 amino acids. Germline loops: CDR1 GTSNPN, CDR2 SVGIG (reference sequence). The chain's CDR3 is CAWSRSVYEQYF. CDR3 sequence (DNA): TGTGCCTGGAGTCGCTCAGTCTACGAGCAGTACTTC.

This chain joins TRBV27 and TRBJ1-5; TRBD1 might be the D (6 bases). Germline V gene sequence: CDR1 MNHEY, CDR2 SMNVEV (reference sequence). This CDR3 region has 14 residues. Deletions cut 6 bases from V and 4 bases from J, with 13 bases between. CDR3 in DNA: TGTGCCAGCAGGGGGTGGCAGGGGAATCAGCCCCAGCATTTT. Protein product: CASRGWQGNQPQHF.

Here the CDR3 DNA reads TGTGCCAGCAGCTTTCCCAACTTGGACAGTCATGGCTACACCTTC. It yields the protein CASSFPNLDSHGYTF. The chain combines TRBV5-5 with TRBJ1-2, with D possibly being TRBD1 (6 bases). The ends were cut back, 2 bases at V and 6 bases at J, with 17 bases in the middle. Germline CDR1 is SGHKS and CDR2 is YYEKEE (reference sequence). The CDR3 is made up of 15 amino acids.

The rearrangement joins TRBV9 to TRBJ2-4; D remains unclear. The CDR3 totals 13 residues. The V gene lost 0 bases and the J gene lost 8 bases, with 9 bases spanning the gap. CDR1 and CDR2 (germline): SGDLS, YYNGEE. CDR3 in DNA: TGTGCCAGCAGCGTAGCCTTATCACACATTCAGTACTTC. Translated: CASSVALSHIQYF.

The rearrangement joins TRBV6-1 to TRBJ1-2; weak D call: TRBD1 (5 bases). Germline V gives CDR1 MNHNS, CDR2 SASEGT. The V gene lost 3 bases and the J gene lost 3 bases, with 11 bases spanning the gap. This CDR3 has 14 residues. As DNA, the CDR3 is TGTGCCAGCAGTGATGTCAGGGAGGACTATGGCTACACCTTC. Amino acids: CASSDVREDYGYTF.

The V and J genes are TRBV5-6 and TRBJ2-2; 8 bases agree with TRBD1. The CDR3 runs to 15 residues. Germline CDR1 is SGHDT and CDR2 is YYEEEE. Losses at the gene ends were 5 bases for V and 1 base for J; bases not matched to a gene: 4. As DNA, the CDR3 is TGTGCCAGCAGGTCCGGGACAGGGAACACCGGGGAGCTGTTTTTT. Its protein is CASRSGTGNTGELFF. Together with reference TRBV5-6 and TRBJ2-2, the CDR3 gives the full variable domain: DAGVTQSPTHLIKTRGQQVTLRCSPKSGHDTVSWYQQALGQGPQFIFQYYEEEERQRGNFPDRFSGHQFPNYSSELNVNALLLGDSALYLCASRSGTGNTGELFFGEGSRLTVL.

DNA for the CDR3: TGTGCCAGCAGTTACACCGGGAGCTCTCAGGAGCAGTTCTTC. As protein: CASSYTGSSQEQFF. The rearrangement links TRBV6-5 to TRBJ2-1, with TRBD2 as a possible D gene (6 bases). V gave up 2 bases and J gave up 10 bases, with 15 bases separating them. Looked up from germline, CDR1 is MNHEY and CDR2 is SVGAGI. The CDR3 has 14 residues.

The CDR3 spells CASSQSSGGRETQYF. The CDR3 nucleotides read TGCGCCAGCAGCCAAAGTTCAGGGGGAAGAGAGACCCAGTACTTC. The V and J genes are TRBV4-1 and TRBJ2-5; the match to TRBD1 covers 7 bases. Germline V CDR1 and CDR2: MGHRA, YSYEKL. This CDR3 spans 15 amino acids. V trimming: 2 bases; J trimming: 4 bases; junction bases outside the gene matches: 7.

This CDR3 reads CASRIAGGFGELFF. The CDR3, as DNA: TGCGCCAGCAGGATAGCGGGAGGATTCGGGGAGCTGTTTTTT. The V and J genes are TRBV10-2 and TRBJ2-2, with 10 nucleotides matching TRBD2. CDR3 length equals 14 residues. Unmatched junction bases numbered 5, after V lost 6 bases and J lost 7 bases. Per the germline V gene, CDR1 is WSHSY and CDR2 is SAAADI.